The table lists the clone carrying this TCR beta chain with a count of one. Its antigen is not identified. The data derive from a study of CD4 T cells in relation to SARS-CoV-2 and coronaviruses. About the research overall: ViraFEST: approximately eleven-day antigen culture of PBMCs, then TCR beta CDR3 sequencing. Crossreactive spike epitopes shared across donors were mapped to their HLA restriction.

Findings of the study overall: Around 62% of donors had memory CD4+ clonotypes crossrecognizing SARS-CoV-2 and common cold coronavirus spike.

Before the COVID-19 pandemic, during about 2010-2019, CD4+ T cells were taken from unexposed donors. After nine to ten days of culture, CD4+ T cells were isolated. On days 3 and 7, cultures got half fresh IL-2 medium. Clones were sequenced by immunoSEQ multiplex PCR, and TCRdb holds only the in-frame ones, with some missing. The sample includes 24,000 or so clones, more than 70% seen only once; the top ten take 9% to 15%. CDR1 is SNHLY and CDR2 is FYNNEI in the germline V gene. The CDR3 consists of 12 residues. Between the trimmed V and J ends, which lost 9 bases and 3 bases, there was a span of 9 bases.

This sequence joins TRBV2 and TRBJ2-1; D ambiguous. The source material was CD4+ T cells from PBMCs, cultured in vitro. The source of this sequence is a human donor in good health. CDR3 residues: CASGSGYNEQFF. In DNA, the CDR3 is TGTGCCAGTGGTTCAGGCTACAATGAGCAGTTCTTC.